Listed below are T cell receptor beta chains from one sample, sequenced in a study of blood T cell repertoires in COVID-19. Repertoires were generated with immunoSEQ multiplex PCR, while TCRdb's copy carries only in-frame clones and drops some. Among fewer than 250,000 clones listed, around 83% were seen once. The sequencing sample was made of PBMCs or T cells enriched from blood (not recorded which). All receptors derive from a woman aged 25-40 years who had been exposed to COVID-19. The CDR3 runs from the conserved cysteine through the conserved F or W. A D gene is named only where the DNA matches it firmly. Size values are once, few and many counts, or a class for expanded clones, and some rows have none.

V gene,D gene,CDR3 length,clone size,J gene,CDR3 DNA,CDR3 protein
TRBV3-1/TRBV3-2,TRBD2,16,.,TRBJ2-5,TGTGCCAGCAGCCAAGCAAGGGGACTAGCCGGGGAGACCCAGTACTTC,CASSQARGLAGETQYF
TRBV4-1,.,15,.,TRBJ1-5,TGCGCCAGCAGCCAAGTAGAGTATAGCAATCAGCCCCAGCATTTT,CASSQVEYSNQPQHF
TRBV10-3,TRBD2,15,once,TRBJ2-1,TGTGCCATCAGCCCCGGAGAAGCGGGGGGGCGTGAGCAGTTCTTC,CAISPGEAGGREQFF
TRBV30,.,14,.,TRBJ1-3,TGTGCCTGGAGTGTTTTAGTTCGTGGAAACACCATATATTTT,CAWSVLVRGNTIYF
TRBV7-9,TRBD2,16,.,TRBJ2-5,TGTGCCAGCAGCTTACCCCGGGCTAGCGGGGAGGAGACCCAGTACTTC,CASSLPRASGEETQYF
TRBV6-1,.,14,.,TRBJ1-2,TGTGCCAGCAGTGAAGCCCCGGGGGACCCTGGCTACACCTTC,CASSEAPGDPGYTF
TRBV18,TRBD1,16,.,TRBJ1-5,TGTGCCAGCTCACCGACAGGGGCGAATAGCAATCAGCCCCAGCATTTT,CASSPTGANSNQPQHF
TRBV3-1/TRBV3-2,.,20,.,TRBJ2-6,TGTGCCAGCAGCCCTGGTGCGGACAGAGGGGCCGCCTCTGGGGCCAACGTCCTGACTTTC,CASSPGADRGAASGANVLTF
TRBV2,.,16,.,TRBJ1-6,TGTGCCAGCAGTGAATATCCCCCAGCAGGCCCCCAACCCCTCCACTTT,CASSEYPPAGPQPLHF
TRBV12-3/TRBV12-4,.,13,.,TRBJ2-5,TGTGCCAGCAGTCGTTCGGAGTCCGGGACCCAGTACTTC,CASSRSESGTQYF
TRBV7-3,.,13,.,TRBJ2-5,TGTGCCAGCAGCCCAGGTCAGGCGGAGACCCAGTACTTC,CASSPGQAETQYF
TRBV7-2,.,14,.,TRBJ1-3,TGTGCCAGCAGCTTAGACGGAGGTGGAAACACCATATATTTT,CASSLDGGGNTIYF
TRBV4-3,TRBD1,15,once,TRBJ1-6,TGCGCCAGCAGCCCCGGACAGGGGGGGAATTCACCCCTCCACTTT,CASSPGQGGNSPLHF
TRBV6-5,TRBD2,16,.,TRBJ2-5,TGTGCCAGCAGTTACGGGACTAGCGGGACCCTCGGGACCCAGTACTTC,CASSYGTSGTLGTQYF
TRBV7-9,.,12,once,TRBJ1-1,TGTGCCAGCAACCCTTGGAGCACTGAAGCTTTCTTT,CASNPWSTEAFF
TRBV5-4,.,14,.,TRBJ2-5,TGTGCCAGCAGCCTCACTCCGCCCCAAGAGACCCAGTACTTC,CASSLTPPQETQYF
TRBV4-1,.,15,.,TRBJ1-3,TGCGCCAGCAGCCAAGAGGGCTACTCTGGAAACACCATATATTTT,CASSQEGYSGNTIYF
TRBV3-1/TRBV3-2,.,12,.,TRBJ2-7,TGTGCCAGCAGCCCCGAGGGTACGCGGTGGTACTTC,CASSPEGTRWYF
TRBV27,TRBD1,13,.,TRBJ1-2,TGTGCCAGCAGGGGACAGGGGAGCTATGGCTACACCTTC,CASRGQGSYGYTF
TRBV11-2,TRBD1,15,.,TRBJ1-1,TGTGCCAGCAGCTTAGTAACAGGGGTTACCACTGAAGCTTTCTTT,CASSLVTGVTTEAFF
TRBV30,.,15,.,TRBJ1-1,TGTGCCTGGACTAAGGGGGGGATGAAGGACACTGAAGCTTTCTTT,CAWTKGGMKDTEAFF
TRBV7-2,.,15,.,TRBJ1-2,TGTGCCAGCAGCTTATCGACCCCAGGGTTTAATGGCTACACCTTC,CASSLSTPGFNGYTF
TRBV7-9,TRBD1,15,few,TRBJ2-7,TGTGCCAGCAGCCCCCGACAGGGAATCTCCTACGAGCAGTACTTC,CASSPRQGISYEQYF
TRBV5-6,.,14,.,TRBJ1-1,TGTGCCAGCAGCGAGTCGGGGGGTGACACTGAAGCTTTCTTT,CASSESGGDTEAFF
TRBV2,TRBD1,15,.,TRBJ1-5,TGTGCCAGCAGCGGGGACAGAAATAGCAATCAGCCCCAGCATTTT,CASSGDRNSNQPQHF
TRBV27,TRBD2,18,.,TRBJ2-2,TGTGCCAGCAGTATGTCCCGAGCGGGGGGCCAGAACACCGGGGAGCTGTTTTTT,CASSMSRAGGQNTGELFF
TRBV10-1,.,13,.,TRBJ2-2,TGCGCCAGCATGGACGACAGTTTCGGGGAGCTGTTTTTT,CASMDDSFGELFF
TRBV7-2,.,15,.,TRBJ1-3,TGTGCCAGCAGCTTAGCGCTGGGCTCAGGAAACACCATATATTTT,CASSLALGSGNTIYF
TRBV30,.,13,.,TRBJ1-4,TGTGCCTGGAGTGTGGCAGCTAATGAAAAACTGTTTTTT,CAWSVAANEKLFF
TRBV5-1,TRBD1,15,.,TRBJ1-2,TGCGCCAGCAGCGAACTCAGGGGGCGCTTTGGAGGCTACACCTTC,CASSELRGRFGGYTF
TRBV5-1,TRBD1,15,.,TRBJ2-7,TGCGCCAGCAGGCGCAGGGGACAGGGGGTTTCCGAGCAGTACTTC,CASRRRGQGVSEQYF
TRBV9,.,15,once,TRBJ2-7,TGTGCCAGCAGCCCGATCGACATGGGGACTTACGAGCAGTACTTC,CASSPIDMGTYEQYF
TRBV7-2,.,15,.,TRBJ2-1,TGTGCCAGCAGCCTAACAAGGGACTTCCACAATGAGCAGTTCTTC,CASSLTRDFHNEQFF
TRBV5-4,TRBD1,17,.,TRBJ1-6,TGTGCCAGCAGCTTGGTGGCAGGGGGTAGCTATAATTCACCCCTCCACTTT,CASSLVAGGSYNSPLHF
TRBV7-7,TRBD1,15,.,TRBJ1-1,TGTGCTAGCAGCTTTTGGGGACAGGCACAGGGTGAAGCTTTCTTT,CASSFWGQAQGEAFF
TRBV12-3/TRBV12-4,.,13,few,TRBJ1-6,TGTGCCAGCAGTTTCTCGACAGATTCACCCCTCCACTTT,CASSFSTDSPLHF
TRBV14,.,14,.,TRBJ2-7,TGTGCCAGCAGCCAATGGTCGGGGATCTACGAGCAGTACTTC,CASSQWSGIYEQYF
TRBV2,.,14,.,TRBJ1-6,TGTGCCAGCATTAGGAGTTCTTATAATTCACCCCTCCACTTT,CASIRSSYNSPLHF
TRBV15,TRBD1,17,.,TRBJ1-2,TGTGCCACCAGCACCCCGCCCGGGACAGAAATAGGTTATGGCTACACCTTC,CATSTPPGTEIGYGYTF
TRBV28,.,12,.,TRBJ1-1,TGTGCCAGCAGTTTTCGGGGAACTGAAGCTTTCTTT,CASSFRGTEAFF